Below are 20 T cell receptor beta chains sequenced from a single sample in a study of regulatory T cells in long-lasting Graves disease. Noted time point: newly diagnosed GD, antithyroid drugs for less than 3 months. With RNA extracted from PBMCs as input, the TCR library was made. According to the study, TCR beta libraries were built with iRepertoire HTBI primers and CDR3-region Arm-PCR. TCRdb reanalysed the multiplex PCR reads using MiXCR and keeps one entry per CDR3 protein. Of approximately 460,000 distinct CDR3 sequences in the sample, 16% were seen once. The same specimen was also included in a second study, on T cells in Graves' hyperthyroidism and ophthalmopathy.

The sequenced sample was peripheral blood mononuclear cells (PBMCs), obtained at new diagnosis, from a patient treated with antithyroid drugs. The receptors stem from a woman between 25 and 40 years old with Graves disease.

This clonotype was counted at least ten times. The chain links TRBV11-3 to TRBJ2-1, with 9 bases fitting TRBD2. V lost 3 bases, J lost 10 bases, and 4 bases stayed unmatched. This CDR3 has 13 amino acids. The germline V gene encodes CDR1 SGHNT and CDR2 YENEEA. The CDR3 DNA is TGTGCCAGCAGCTTCCAGCGGGAGGAGGAGCAGTTCTTC. Translation: CASSFQREEEQFF.

Concerning this clonotype itself: A much larger clone lies one base from this, so it may be a read error. V is TRBV3-1 and J is TRBJ2-1; 16 bases are shared with TRBD2. V was pared by 4 bases and J by 7 bases, with 4 bases of the junction left unmatched. CDR1 and CDR2 from the germline V gene are LGHDT and YNNKEL (reference sequence). The CDR3 consists of 16 residues. CDR3 DNA: TGTGCCAGCAGCCGGGGACTAGCGGGAGGGGGTAATGAGCAGTTCTTC. It encodes CASSRGLAGGGNEQFF.

The table lists this clonotype with many counts. The chain joins TRBV12-3 or TRBV12-4 to TRBJ2-7; 14 nucleotides agree with TRBD2. J gave up 4 bases and V 7 bases, and 6 bases lay outside the gene matches. This CDR3 is built from 15 residues. Here the CDR3 reads CASKGTSGSRYEQYF. The CDR3 nucleotides read TGTGCCAGCAAAGGGACTAGCGGGAGTCGTTACGAGCAGTACTTC.

Of note for this clonotype: Since a much larger clone is just one base distant, this may be a read error. The V gene is TRBV6-1, the J gene TRBJ2-7, with a tentative D call TRBD2 (5 bases). V was clipped by 4 bases and J by 0 bases, with 16 bases between them. Germline CDR1 MNHNS, CDR2 SASEGT. The CDR3 spans 16 residues. CDR3: CASSGRSPGNSYEQYF. The CDR3 nucleotides are TGTGCCAGCAGTGGAAGGTCCCCGGGAAACTCCTACGAGCAGTACTTC.

In this sample, this clonotype turned up many times. The chain links TRBV18 to TRBJ1-2; D not resolved. This CDR3 comprises 14 residues. CDR1 and CDR2 (germline): KGHSH, LQKENI. Trimming took 6 bases from V and 6 from J, leaving 17 bases between them. Written as DNA, the CDR3 is TGTGCCAGCTCGGACGGTTGGGTATTTGATGGCTACACCTTC. It translates to CASSDGWVFDGYTF.

This clonotype has ten or more counts. V usage is TRBV28 and J usage is TRBJ2-1; 8 bases align to TRBD2. V lost 2 bases and J lost 8; bases outside the gene matches: 8. CDR1 MDHEN and CDR2 SYDVKM come from the germline V gene. The CDR3 covers 15 residues. The CDR3 reads CASSLPGGVGYEQFF. The CDR3, as DNA: TGTGCCAGCAGTTTACCGGGGGGGGTTGGGTATGAGCAGTTCTTC.

This clonotype was picked up a small number of times. The chain joins TRBV6-5 to TRBJ2-2; D not resolved. The CDR3 has 15 residues. V lost 3 bases and J lost 4, with 12 bases in between. In germline, CDR1 is MNHEY, CDR2 SVGAGI. The CDR3 sequence: CASSYKPRGTGELFF. Here the CDR3 DNA reads TGTGCCAGCAGTTATAAGCCGCGAGGCACCGGGGAGCTGTTTTTT.

The chain is built from TRBV5-6 and TRBJ1-4; possible D gene TRBD1, 5 bases. CDR1 is SGHDT, CDR2 YYEEEE, per germline. V shed 2 bases and J shed 7 bases, with 12 bases lying between them. This CDR3 has 14 amino acids. For the CDR3, the DNA is TGTGCCAGCAGCTTCCGGGGGATCGGTGAAAAACTGTTTTTT. It is translated as CASSFRGIGEKLFF.

The gene calls are TRBV20-1 and TRBJ2-1, with 9 bases lining up with TRBD2. The V segment lost 5 bases and the J segment 4 bases; nucleotides outside the gene matches: 6. Germline CDR1 reads DFQATT; CDR2 reads SNEGSKA (reference sequence). The CDR3 is 14 amino acids. CDR3 sequence reads: CSAPLAGPYNEQFF. CDR3 bases: TGCAGTGCTCCGCTAGCGGGACCATACAATGAGCAGTTCTTC.

In this sample, this clonotype turned up many times. The gene calls are TRBV7-9 and TRBJ2-1; tentatively, D is TRBD2 (5 bases). V lost 5 bases and J 3 bases, leaving 17 bases between the germline ends. The CDR3 spans 16 residues. CDR1 is SEHNR, CDR2 FQNEAQ, per germline (reference sequence). For the CDR3, the DNA is TGTGCCAGCAGCGCGACCGTCTCGGGATTCTACAATGAGCAGTTCTTC. Its translation is CASSATVSGFYNEQFF.

This clonotype was detected many times. The chain recombines TRBV7-6 with TRBJ2-7, with 11 bases aligning to TRBD1. V shed 5 bases, J shed 0 bases, and the junction held 9 bases outside the gene matches. Germline values: CDR1 SGHVS, CDR2 FNYEAQ. The CDR3 spans 17 residues. As DNA, the CDR3 is TGTGCCAGCAGCCCCATCTTCGGACAGGGGGCCTCCTACGAGCAGTACTTC. It is translated as CASSPIFGQGASYEQYF.

This clonotype was counted between two and nine times. J is TRBJ1-4 and V is TRBV18; D is perhaps TRBD1 (5 bases). Trimming shortened V by 3 bases and J by 15 bases, and 23 bases separated the two germline ends. This CDR3 region has 15 residues. Germline V lookup: CDR1 KGHSH, CDR2 LQKENI. The CDR3 nucleotides read TGTGCCAGCTCACCCCAGAGGGACGTAGTGCCTTCTGTGTTTTTT. This translates into CASSPQRDVVPSVFF.

This clonotype was seen many times. This sequence joins TRBV2 and TRBJ1-5, with D tentatively TRBD1 (5 bases). There are 15 residues in the CDR3. The V end lost 6 bases, the J end lost 2 bases, and 14 bases lay between the germline ends. Germline CDR1 reads SNHLY; CDR2 reads FYNNEI. The DNA of the CDR3 is TGTGCCAGCAGGAGAGGGACGTTTGGCAATCAGCCCCAGCATTTT. Residues: CASRRGTFGNQPQHF.

In its sample, this clonotype was seen once. Being one base from a much bigger clone, this may be a read error. The DNA is left out, because the CDR3 cannot be placed on it with certainty; the CDR3 is given as TCRdb lists it. The V and J genes are TRBV28 and TRBJ2-7; the listed D gene, TRBD1, was not tested against the DNA. Per the germline V gene, CDR1 is MDHEN and CDR2 is SYDVKM. Both ends counted, the CDR3 spans 14 residues. CDR3 protein: CAGSSSGFTYEQYF.

Regarding this clonotype: The junction departs from germline at one end; a sequencing error may be responsible. This chain's CDR3 is CASSRGVEQFF. The DNA of the CDR3 is TGCGCCAGCAGCCGGGGGGTTGAGCAGTTCTTC. The rearrangement links TRBV7-2 to TRBJ2-1; 7 bases agree with TRBD2. CDR3 length: 11 residues. Germline CDR1 and CDR2: SGHTA and FQGNSA.

This clonotype was observed at least ten times. This chain uses TRBV18 with TRBJ1-1; D remains ambiguous. Germline assignment: CDR1 KGHSH and CDR2 LQKENI. The germline V and J ends were trimmed by 2 bases and 1 base, with 23 bases remaining between them. CDR3 size: 19 residues. The CDR3 loop is CASSPIPMAQAAANTEAFF. The CDR3 DNA reads as TGTGCCAGCTCACCAATTCCTATGGCCCAGGCGGCGGCGAACACTGAAGCTTTCTTT.

As for this clonotype: A much larger clonotype is one base distant, so this may be a read error. The genes are TRBV6-2 or TRBV6-3 and TRBJ2-7; possible D gene TRBD1, 6 bases. Trimming took 5 bases from V and 4 from J, leaving 18 bases between them. CDR3 size: 15 residues. Germline V CDR1 and CDR2: MNHEY, SVGEGT. Written as DNA, the CDR3 is TGTGCCAGCAGTCCGGCCACAGGGCGGACGTACGAGCAGTACTTC. As protein: CASSPATGRTYEQYF.

This clonotype was counted a few times. The V gene is TRBV20-1, the J gene TRBJ2-1; D possibly corresponds to TRBD2 (6 bases). With 1 base removed from V and 5 bases from J, the gap between germline ends came to 21 bases. Germline V gives CDR1 DFQATT, CDR2 SNEGSKA (reference sequence). The CDR3 is made up of 17 amino acids. CDR3 protein: CSARALLSSWEDNEQFF. CDR3 bases: TGCAGTGCTAGAGCCTTGCTTTCCTCATGGGAGGACAATGAGCAGTTCTTC.

Notes on this clonotype: The conserved closing phenylalanine or tryptophan is absent in this CDR3, likely reflecting a read error. J is TRBJ1-5 and V is TRBV7-6, with D possibly being TRBD1 (6 bases). Deletions cut 2 bases from V and 7 bases from J, with 15 bases between. The germline CDR1 and CDR2 sequences are SGHVS and FNYEAQ. The CDR3 contains 15 residues. The CDR3 reads CASSLQGTQGQPQHL. The CDR3 DNA sequence: TGTGCCAGCAGCTTACAGGGGACTCAGGGCCAGCCCCAGCATCTT.

This clonotype turned up a few times. A much larger clone differs from this one at a single base, so this may be a read error. It is likely a read error, because the conserved phenylalanine at the end of the CDR3 is missing. This chain links TRBV28 with TRBJ1-1; D uncertain. Germline V gene data show CDR1 as MDHEN and CDR2 as SYDVKM. The V end was cut by 7 bases, the J end by 4 bases, with 7 bases between. The CDR3 is made up of 11 amino acids. Here the CDR3 reads CASTVSTEAFL. The CDR3, as DNA: TGTGCCAGCACGGTTTCCACTGAAGCTTTCCTT.